Each of the 22 T cell receptor beta chains below was sequenced from the same sample in a study of cytomegalovirus exposure and HLA in healthy donors. Primers included in the PCR were 60 Vbeta and 13 Jbeta primers. The assay was immunoSEQ multiplex PCR, and TCRdb's table has in-frame clones only and misses some. There are about 110,000 clones in the sample; 82% occur only once, and approximately 23% lies in the top ten. Sequencing was done on a sample of PBMCs. Receptors originate from a young man in good health and CMV-seropositive.

This sequence joins TRBV21-1 and TRBJ1-4; the table's D call, TRBD1, was not checked against the DNA. TRBV21-1 has pseudogene status. The CDR3 has 14 amino acids. As DNA, the CDR3 is TGTGCCAGCAGCAATCAGGGGGCGAATGAAAAACTGTTTTTT. It is translated as CASSNQGANEKLFF.

The chain employs TRBV10-3 and TRBJ1-2; D is perhaps TRBD1 (6 bases). The CDR3 is 12 amino acids. The germline V and J ends were trimmed by 5 bases and 3 bases, with 7 bases remaining between them. The V gene's germline CDR1 is ENHRY and CDR2 SYGVKD. CDR3 amino acids: CAISSGDYGYTF. CDR3 in DNA: TGTGCCATCAGTTCAGGGGACTATGGCTACACCTTC.

The chain couples TRBV18 to TRBJ1-5, with TRBD1 matching 11 bases. The ends lost 4 bases at V and 6 bases at J; junction bases unmatched: 5. Germline CDR1 and CDR2: KGHSH and LQKENI. The CDR3 runs to 15 residues. In DNA form, the CDR3 reads TGTGCCAGCTCACGGACAGGGGGCTCAGGTCAGCCCCAGCATTTT. Its protein is CASSRTGGSGQPQHF.

CDR3 DNA: TGTGCCAGCACAGTAGAGCACGGGTACACAGATACGCAGTATTTT. As protein: CASTVEHGYTDTQYF. The V and J genes are TRBV5-4 and TRBJ2-3, with D hard to call. CDR1 is SGHNT and CDR2 is YYREEE in the germline V gene (reference sequence). This CDR3 comprises 15 residues. V was pared by 6 bases and J by 2 bases, with 16 bases between. Looking up the rest from reference TRBV5-4 and TRBJ2-3 gives the full variable domain: ETGVTQSPTHLIKTRGQQVTLRCSSQSGHNTVSWYQQALGQGPQFIFQYYREEENGRGNFPPRFSGLQFPNYSSELNVNALELDDSALYLCASTVEHGYTDTQYFGPGTRLTVL.

The gene calls are TRBV7-2 and TRBJ2-7, with TRBD2 matching 12 bases. Germline lookup yields CDR1 SGHTA and CDR2 FQGNSA. The CDR3 totals 17 residues. J was trimmed by 0 bases and V by 5 bases; bases with no gene match: 8. The CDR3 nucleotides are TGTGCCAGCAGCCATCGACTAGCGGGGGTCCTCTCCTACGAGCAGTACTTC. Amino acids: CASSHRLAGVLSYEQYF.

The rearrangement uses TRBV27 and TRBJ2-2; the D is unclear. The CDR3 is 13 amino acids. CDR1 and CDR2 from the germline V gene are MNHEY and SMNVEV (reference sequence). V was pared by 3 bases and J by 1 base, with 3 bases between. The DNA of the CDR3 is TGTGCCAGCAGTTTCAGGAACACCGGGGAGCTGTTTTTT. This gives the protein CASSFRNTGELFF.

This clone was found once. CDR3 sequence: CASSATGTGGDQPQHF. As DNA, the CDR3 is TGTGCCAGCAGTGCTACTGGGACAGGAGGGGATCAGCCCCAGCATTTT. The V and J genes are TRBV6-1 and TRBJ1-5, with 8 bases aligning to TRBD1. From germline, CDR1 is MNHNS and CDR2 SASEGT. CDR3 length equals 16 residues. With 4 bases clipped from V and 5 bases from J, the junction kept 10 bases outside the gene matches.

The chain recombines TRBV29-1 with TRBJ2-3; D perhaps matches TRBD2 (5 bases). V was cut by 7 bases and J by 4 bases, with 9 bases left in between. Germline V gene lookup returns CDR1 SQVTM and CDR2 ANQGSEA. This CDR3 is 11 amino acids long. CDR3 loop: CSAARADTQYF. The CDR3 bases are TGCAGCGCCGCGAGGGCAGATACGCAGTATTTT.

V and J are TRBV19 and TRBJ1-1, with 10 bases identical to TRBD1. The germline V gene has CDR1 LNHDA and CDR2 SQIVND (reference sequence). Germline trimming cut 5 bases from V and 3 bases from J; bases unmatched to any gene: 9. CDR3 length equals 16 residues. The DNA of the CDR3 is TGTGCCAGTAGTCCGCTCCTTGGACAGGGGGACACTGAAGCTTTCTTT. It yields the protein CASSPLLGQGDTEAFF.

This chain connects TRBV30 to TRBJ1-4, with 10 positions matching TRBD1. Trimming at V came to 1 base and at J to 7 bases, leaving 3 bases not matched to a gene. Germline V lookup: CDR1 GTSNPN, CDR2 SVGIG (reference sequence). This CDR3 spans 14 amino acids. For the CDR3, the DNA is TGTGCCTGGAGTGAAGGGACAGGGGCTGAAAAACTGTTTTTT. Encoded protein: CAWSEGTGAEKLFF.

V and J are TRBV4-1 and TRBJ2-2, with unresolved D. This CDR3 has 14 amino acids. Trimming pared 1 base from V and 2 bases from J, leaving 5 bases between. Germline V gene lookup returns CDR1 MGHRA and CDR2 YSYEKL. The CDR3 sequence: CASSQVLNTGELFF. The CDR3 bases are TGCGCCAGCAGCCAAGTCCTAAACACCGGGGAGCTGTTTTTT.

This rearrangement joins TRBV7-2 to TRBJ1-2, with 9 bases aligning to TRBD1. The CDR3 has 15 amino acids. Germline V gene sequence: CDR1 SGHTA, CDR2 FQGNSA. V lost 3 bases, J lost 4 bases, and 6 bases stayed unmatched. CDR3 region: CASSLDRDRVYGYTF. CDR3 DNA: TGTGCCAGCAGCTTGGACCGGGACAGGGTCTATGGCTACACCTTC.

The V call is TRBV30, the J call TRBJ2-5, with D perhaps matching TRBD2 (5 bases). V was shortened by 4 bases and J by 7 bases, with 16 bases between the two germline ends. The CDR3 is 13 amino acids. Looked up from germline, CDR1 is GTSNPN and CDR2 is SVGIG (reference sequence). Written as DNA, the CDR3 is TGTGCCTGGATGCGGGTCCCGGTCAGGACCCAGTACTTC. This encodes CAWMRVPVRTQYF.

The count of this clone is one. The chain joins TRBV7-3 to TRBJ2-1; 9 bases align to TRBD1. Germline loops: CDR1 SGHTA, CDR2 FQGTGA. V was pared by 5 bases and J by 6 bases, with 8 bases of the junction left unmatched. This CDR3 contains 15 residues. The CDR3 is CASSPADRGTNEQFF. The CDR3 coding sequence is TGTGCCAGCAGCCCTGCGGACAGGGGTACCAATGAGCAGTTCTTC.

The chain is built from TRBV7-6 and TRBJ1-3; the match to TRBD1 covers 11 bases. This CDR3 has 15 residues. Germline V CDR1 and CDR2: SGHVS, FNYEAQ. With V trimmed by 5 bases and J by 2 bases, 2 bases remained unmatched. CDR3 nucleotides: TGTGCCAGCAGCCCGGGACAGGGGGCTGGAAACACCATATATTTT. Amino acids: CASSPGQGAGNTIYF.

The chain combines TRBV5-4 with TRBJ1-3; TRBD1 aligns across 8 bases. The CDR3 spans 12 residues. The germline CDR1 and CDR2 sequences are SGHNT and YYREEE (reference sequence). With 7 bases clipped from V and 7 bases from J, the junction kept 4 bases outside the gene matches. CDR3 nucleotide sequence: TGTGCCAGCGGCCAGGGGGCGAACACCATATATTTT. It yields the protein CASGQGANTIYF.

Here the CDR3 DNA reads TGCGCCAGCAGCCAAGCCTACAGGGCCGGCACAGATACGCAGTATTTT. This sequence encodes CASSQAYRAGTDTQYF. The V gene is TRBV4-1, the J gene TRBJ2-3, with a weak D call TRBD1 (6 bases). Trimming pared 1 base from V and 1 base from J, leaving 12 bases between. Per germline, CDR1 MGHRA and CDR2 YSYEKL. The CDR3 consists of 16 residues.

The chain uses TRBV5-1 and TRBJ1-2; D unclear. The V end lost 0 bases, the J end lost 7 bases, and 10 bases lay between the germline ends. In germline, CDR1 is SGHRS, CDR2 YFSETQ. This CDR3 region has 13 residues. The CDR3 here is CASSLDGSGGYTF. DNA for the CDR3: TGCGCCAGCAGCTTGGACGGATCGGGTGGCTACACCTTC.

V and J are TRBV29-1 and TRBJ1-2; the D gene is possibly TRBD1 (5 bases). V was pared by 2 bases and J by 0 bases, with 16 bases between. CDR1 is SQVTM, CDR2 ANQGSEA, per germline. The CDR3 consists of 16 residues. Here the CDR3 DNA reads TGCAGCGTTGAATCGGGGGGACCGATATCTAACTATGGCTACACCTTC. Translated: CSVESGGPISNYGYTF.

The rearrangement links TRBV11-2 to TRBJ1-1, with D possibly matching TRBD1 (6 bases). The germline CDR1 and CDR2 sequences are SGHAT and FQNNGV. V was pared by 3 bases and J by 7 bases, with 18 bases between. This CDR3 spans 15 amino acids. The chain's CDR3 is CASSFNPTGGGEAFF. Here the CDR3 DNA reads TGTGCCAGCAGCTTTAACCCGACAGGAGGTGGTGAAGCTTTCTTT.

The rearrangement uses TRBV16 and TRBJ2-3; 10 positions agree with TRBD1. Losses at the gene ends were 4 bases for V and 3 bases for J; bases not matched to a gene: 7. In germline, CDR1 is KGHSY, CDR2 FQNENV. The CDR3 totals 16 residues. The CDR3 nucleotides read TGTGCCAGCAGCCCATCGCTGGGACAGGGGACAGATACGCAGTATTTT. Amino acid sequence: CASSPSLGQGTDTQYF.

This chain uses TRBV27 with TRBJ1-1; D not resolved. The CDR3 is 13 amino acids. CDR1 is MNHEY, CDR2 SMNVEV, per germline (reference sequence). V lost 4 bases and J 5 bases, leaving 11 bases between the germline ends. The CDR3 coding sequence is TGTGCCAGCAGTTCCAACGTGGAGACTGAAGCTTTCTTT. Protein product: CASSSNVETEAFF.